One sample yielded the 23 T cell receptor beta chains listed below, sequenced in a study of early T cells in non-severe SARS-CoV-2 infection (dated by TCRdb to the early 2020s). Libraries were made using 5' RACE. These reads were obtained on a NextSeq 500. TCRdb reran the public reads through fastp at Q25 and MiXCR, keeping productive beta chains. Identical CDR3 protein sequences are pooled into one entry, listed with their most common genes and DNA. In all, the sample holds tens of thousands of distinct CDR3 sequences, and around 5% of those were seen once. About 27% of the sample is in the top ten clones. The sequencing sample was made of whole blood. The receptors were sampled from an adult who was a healthcare worker with PCR-confirmed SARS-CoV-2 infection or an uninfected control (not recorded which).

This clonotype was detected many times. The V call is TRBV7-8, the J call TRBJ2-5, with TRBD2 matching over 11 bases. The trim removed 5 bases at V and 5 bases at J, leaving 10 bases unmatched. In germline, CDR1 is SGHVS, CDR2 FQNEAQ. The CDR3 has 16 amino acids. The CDR3 here is CASSPIAGGGRETQYF. The DNA of the CDR3 is TGTGCCAGCAGCCCCATAGCGGGAGGGGGTCGGGAGACCCAGTACTTC.

This clonotype occurred many times. The chain has TRBV5-6 and TRBJ2-2; D remains ambiguous. Germline CDR1 is SGHDT and CDR2 is YYEEEE. The germline V and J ends were trimmed by 0 bases and 1 base, with 10 bases remaining between them. CDR3 size: 16 residues. The CDR3 sequence: CASSLALSRNTGELFF. CDR3 DNA: TGTGCCAGCAGCTTGGCCCTCTCCAGGAACACCGGGGAGCTGTTTTTT.

The sample holds a few counts of this clonotype. At one boundary the junction diverges from the germline segment, which might be a read error. The genes are TRBV4-1 and TRBJ1-2, with D perhaps TRBD1 (6 bases). This CDR3 comprises 14 residues. Germline CDR1 is MGHRA and CDR2 is YSYEKL. CDR3 protein: CASSQDIPGAGYTF. In nucleotides, the CDR3 is TGCGCCAGCAGTCAAGACATTCCGGGGGCTGGCTACACCTTC.

This sequence joins TRBV5-1 and TRBJ1-1, with no clear D. This CDR3 is 13 amino acids long. The germline gives CDR1 SGHRS, CDR2 YFSETQ. Trimming removed 2 bases at V and 13 bases at J, with 18 bases between. The CDR3 region is CASSLTQTLKLFF. The CDR3 DNA reads TGCGCCAGCAGCTTAACACAGACACTGAAGCTTTTCTTT. Complete variable domain (other parts from reference TRBV5-1 and TRBJ1-1): KAGVTQTPRYLIKTRGQQVTLSCSPISGHRSVSWYQQTPGQGLQFLFEYFSETQRNKGNFPGRFSGRQFSNSRSEMNVSTLELGDSALYLCASSLTQTLKLFFGQGTRLTVV.

The sample holds many counts of this clonotype. V usage is TRBV5-1 and J usage is TRBJ2-3; TRBD2 matches 9 bases. From germline, CDR1 is SGHRS and CDR2 YFSETQ. Trimming cost V 4 bases and J 1 base; bases outside gene matches: 10. This CDR3 is built from 17 residues. CDR3 coding DNA: TGCGCCAGCAGCCTCATGACTAGCGGAAGGGGCACAGATACGCAGTATTTT. Its translation is CASSLMTSGRGTDTQYF.

This clonotype has ten or more counts. This chain connects TRBV6-5 to TRBJ1-1; 9 bases are a match to TRBD1. The CDR3 is made up of 15 amino acids. With 8 bases clipped from V and 5 bases from J, the junction kept 12 bases outside the gene matches. CDR1 is MNHEY, CDR2 SVGAGI, per germline. Here the CDR3 DNA reads TGTGCCAGCTCCTATTCCGGGACAGGGACAACTGAAGCTTTCTTT. Its protein product is CASSYSGTGTTEAFF.

This clonotype was counted only a few times. The chain recombines TRBV7-3 with TRBJ2-7; D is unresolved. The CDR3 has 16 amino acids. V lost 3 bases, J lost 6 bases, and 21 bases lay in between. Per the germline V gene, CDR1 is SGHTA and CDR2 is FQGTGA. The CDR3 region is CASSFLGPSPRREQYF. CDR3 coding DNA: TGTGCCAGCAGCTTCCTAGGACCGTCCCCTCGTCGCGAGCAGTACTTC.

Many counts were recorded for this clonotype. The rearrangement joins TRBV6-2 or TRBV6-3 to TRBJ2-1; no firm D call. The germline V and J ends were trimmed by 6 bases and 3 bases, with 9 bases remaining between them. Germline V gene sequence: CDR1 MNHEY, CDR2 SVGEGT. The CDR3 has 13 residues. The CDR3 DNA sequence: TGTGCCAGCAGAGCACTTCACTACAATGAGCAGTTCTTC. Its protein product is CASRALHYNEQFF.

This clonotype was picked up many times. This chain links TRBV6-5 with TRBJ1-5, with D unclear. This CDR3 is 17 amino acids long. Germline-derived CDR1 and CDR2 are MNHEY and SVGAGI. Trimming pared 2 bases from V and 4 bases from J, leaving 18 bases between. The CDR3 region has the DNA TGTGCCAGCAGTTACACCTACCCAGTAGATAAAAATCAGCCCCAGCATTTT. Amino acid sequence: CASSYTYPVDKNQPQHF.

This clonotype was seen many times. The rearrangement joins TRBV20-1 to TRBJ2-5, with D possibly matching TRBD2 (7 bases). Per the germline V gene, CDR1 is DFQATT and CDR2 is SNEGSKA (reference sequence). The CDR3 runs 14 residues. The V and J ends lost 6 bases and 5 bases respectively, with 19 bases between them. CDR3 sequence: CSAVFGGASETQYF. CDR3 DNA: TGCAGTGCGGTTTTTGGGGGGGCGTCGGAGACCCAGTACTTC.

This clonotype came up many times. The gene calls are TRBV5-1 and TRBJ2-1; D gene unclear. The V gene lost 4 bases and the J gene lost 4 bases, with 21 bases spanning the gap. This CDR3 is 17 amino acids long. Per the germline V gene, CDR1 is SGHRS and CDR2 is YFSETQ. The CDR3 spells CASSLLVLEKLYNEQFF. For the CDR3, the DNA is TGCGCCAGCAGCCTCCTGGTGTTGGAGAAGCTATACAATGAGCAGTTCTTC.

The J gene is TRBJ1-2, the V gene TRBV10-3, with unresolved D. The V gene's germline CDR1 is ENHRY and CDR2 SYGVKD. Trimming removed 10 bases at V and 0 bases at J, with 15 bases between. CDR3 length equals 14 residues. DNA of the CDR3: TGTGCCAGCAGAGAAGACGGCACTAACTATGGCTACACCTTC. Protein: CASREDGTNYGYTF.

This rearrangement joins TRBV9 to TRBJ2-6, with D unclear. The CDR3 loop spans 17 amino acids. In germline, CDR1 is SGDLS, CDR2 YYNGEE. The V gene lost 0 bases and the J gene lost 0 bases, with 10 bases spanning the gap. As DNA, the CDR3 is TGTGCCAGCAGCGTAGCGGGCAGAACCTCTGGGGCCAACGTCCTGACTTTC. Its protein product is CASSVAGRTSGANVLTF.

The J gene is TRBJ2-1, the V gene TRBV18; 7 nucleotides line up with TRBD2. Per germline, CDR1 KGHSH and CDR2 LQKENI. There are 14 residues in the CDR3. Losses at the gene ends were 0 bases for V and 9 bases for J; bases not matched to a gene: 5. In DNA form, the CDR3 reads TGTGCCAGCTCACCACCGTTAGGGGAGGGTGAGCAGTTCTTC. Its translation: CASSPPLGEGEQFF.

By share, this clonotype counts as medium-sized (0.01 to 0.1%). The CDR3 DNA follows: TGTGCCAGTAGTGCCCGAAGCGGGAGGGGAGAGACCCAGTACTTC. It codes for CASSARSGRGETQYF. This rearrangement joins TRBV19 to TRBJ2-5, with 10 bases lining up with TRBD2. Germline V gene data show CDR1 as LNHDA and CDR2 as SQIVND (reference sequence). CDR3 length equals 15 residues. Losses at the gene ends were 5 bases for V and 4 bases for J; bases not matched to a gene: 7.

This clonotype was counted many times. The chain couples TRBV12-3 or TRBV12-4 to TRBJ1-2; tentative D call: TRBD1 (5 bases). The CDR3 runs 16 residues. The germline V and J ends were trimmed by 6 bases and 2 bases, with 19 bases remaining between them. The CDR3 region has the DNA TGTGCCAGCAGCTCTGGGGCTAGCCGGGGAAACTATGGCTACACCTTC. As protein: CASSSGASRGNYGYTF.

This clonotype was found many times. The chain is built from TRBV12-3 or TRBV12-4 and TRBJ2-5, with 7 bases identical to TRBD1. V was clipped by 4 bases and J by 5 bases; unmatched bases: 10. CDR3 length: 15 amino acids. This CDR3 reads CASSSHPTGLETQYF. CDR3 nucleotides: TGTGCCAGCAGTTCCCACCCGACAGGGTTGGAGACCCAGTACTTC.

The J gene is TRBJ2-5, the V gene TRBV20-1, with TRBD2 matching over 9 bases. J lost 7 bases, V lost 4 bases, and 13 bases had no gene match. The V gene's germline CDR1 is DFQATT and CDR2 SNEGSKA (reference sequence). The CDR3 is 15 residues long. The CDR3 DNA sequence: TGCAGTGCTACCTCTGGCGGGAGGGCCGTAGGGACCCAGTACTTC. Translation: CSATSGGRAVGTQYF.

This clonotype was seen ten or more times. The rearrangement uses TRBV7-2 and TRBJ2-3, with D perhaps matching TRBD1 or TRBD2 (6 bases each). CDR3 length equals 16 residues. V was trimmed by 1 base and J by 5 bases, leaving 16 bases between them. Germline V CDR1 and CDR2: SGHTA, FQGNSA. The CDR3 coding sequence is TGTGCCAGCAGCTTAGGGGGGCGGGGAGGCGAAGATACGCAGTATTTT. Translation: CASSLGGRGGEDTQYF.

This chain joins TRBV18 and TRBJ2-7; the match to TRBD1 covers 7 bases. CDR1 is KGHSH and CDR2 is LQKENI in the germline V gene. This CDR3 contains 15 residues. Trimming at V came to 0 bases and at J to 7 bases, leaving 9 bases not matched to a gene. Written as DNA, the CDR3 is TGTGCCAGCTCACCACCCGGGACAGCGTGGGGAGAGCAGTACTTC. Translating gives CASSPPGTAWGEQYF.

This clonotype appeared many times. The chain employs TRBV11-3 and TRBJ2-2; unclear D gene. V lost 1 base and J 7 bases, leaving 4 bases between the germline ends. CDR1 SGHNT and CDR2 YENEEA come from the germline V gene. There are 12 residues in the CDR3. This chain's CDR3 is CASSLGDGELFF. For the CDR3, the DNA is TGTGCCAGCAGCTTAGGGGACGGGGAGCTGTTTTTT.

Ten or more counts support this clonotype. This chain uses TRBV24-1 with TRBJ2-1; D remains ambiguous. This CDR3 is built from 15 residues. The germline CDR1 and CDR2 sequences are KGHDR and SFDVKD. Trimming removed 0 bases from V and 10 bases from J, with 15 bases in between. For the CDR3, the DNA is TGTGCCACCAGTGATTTGCAAACGGAAGCCGGGGAGCAGTTCTTC. Protein: CATSDLQTEAGEQFF.

This clonotype was seen ten or more times. The chain carries TRBV24-1 and TRBJ2-7; TRBD1 agrees at 10 bases. CDR3 length: 16 amino acids. V lost 4 bases to trimming and J lost 3 bases; unmatched junction nucleotides: 8. CDR1 and CDR2 from the germline V gene are KGHDR and SFDVKD. CDR3 protein: CATSDPRDRGLYEQYF. CDR3 nucleotides: TGTGCCACCAGTGACCCGCGGGACAGGGGCCTCTACGAGCAGTACTTC.